The 20 T cell receptor beta chains given below trace back to one sample, sequenced in a study of technical replicates of blood from a few donors. Measured with immunoSEQ multiplex PCR; TCRdb has only the in-frame clones, and not every one. The data contain some 87,000 clones, around 97% of them singletons. The source material was T cells isolated from PBMCs. The receptors were sampled from a human donor in good health.

The chain uses TRBV5-5 and TRBJ2-7, with 8 bases matching TRBD2. The V gene end was trimmed by 4 bases and the J gene end by 6 bases; junction bases not matched to a gene: 12. CDR3 size: 15 residues. Germline CDR1 is SGHKS and CDR2 is YYEKEE (reference sequence). CDR3 nucleotides: TGTGCCAGCAGCCTCCCGTTGGCGCTAGCGGGCGAGCAGTACTTC. This gives the protein CASSLPLALAGEQYF.

The chain couples TRBV18 to TRBJ1-1; D call uncertain. Germline loops: CDR1 KGHSH, CDR2 LQKENI. The CDR3 runs 16 residues. Trimming cost V 3 bases and J 2 bases, with 16 bases left between them. The CDR3 spells CASSPGPGTVNTEAFF. The CDR3 nucleotides read TGTGCCAGCTCACCCGGCCCGGGAACGGTTAACACTGAAGCTTTCTTT. Complete variable domain (other parts from reference TRBV18 and TRBJ1-1): NAGVMQNPRHLVRRRGQEARLRCSPMKGHSHVYWYRQLPEEGLKFMVYLQKENIIDESGMPKERFSAEFPKEGPSILRIQQVVRGDSAAYFCASSPGPGTVNTEAFFGQGTRLTVV.

This chain's CDR3 is CASSPDGGTAGELFF. CDR3 coding DNA: TGCGCCAGCAGCCCAGACGGAGGCACTGCCGGGGAGCTGTTTTTT. The chain recombines TRBV5-1 with TRBJ2-2; possible D gene TRBD2, 5 bases. The CDR3 has 15 residues. Trimming shortened V by 4 bases and J by 6 bases, and 16 bases separated the two germline ends. Germline-derived CDR1 and CDR2 are SGHRS and YFSETQ.

The CDR3 DNA sequence: TGTGCCAGCACCGGGACTAGCGGGAGGTGGGAGCAGTTCTTC. Protein product: CASTGTSGRWEQFF. The chain has TRBV2 and TRBJ2-1, with 15 bases identical to TRBD2. The CDR3 is 14 amino acids. Looked up from germline, CDR1 is SNHLY and CDR2 is FYNNEI. J was trimmed by 10 bases and V by 7 bases; bases with no gene match: 5.

V is TRBV19 and J is TRBJ2-2; TRBD1 is a possible D gene (6 bases). The CDR3 runs 14 residues. V lost 3 bases and J 6 bases, leaving 11 bases between the germline ends. Per germline, CDR1 LNHDA and CDR2 SQIVND (reference sequence). The CDR3: CASSMRQVSGELFF. CDR3 DNA sequence: TGTGCCAGTAGTATGCGACAGGTATCCGGGGAGCTGTTTTTT.

V is TRBV11-3 and J is TRBJ2-5, with 8 bases matching TRBD1. V lost 5 bases to trimming and J lost 5 bases; unmatched junction nucleotides: 4. The CDR3 loop spans 13 amino acids. Germline V lookup: CDR1 SGHNT, CDR2 YENEEA. The CDR3, as DNA: TGTGCCAGCAGCCCACAGGGGGAGGAGACCCAGTACTTC. Protein sequence: CASSPQGEETQYF.

The CDR3 loop reads CATSGGIAAHTGELFF. CDR3 nucleotide sequence: TGTGCCACCAGCGGAGGGATAGCGGCTCACACCGGGGAGCTGTTTTTT. The chain employs TRBV15 and TRBJ2-2; possibly TRBD2 for D (6 bases). The V end lost 5 bases, the J end lost 3 bases, and 16 bases lay between the germline ends. CDR1 is LNHNV and CDR2 is YYDKDF in the germline V gene (reference sequence). The CDR3 consists of 16 residues.

The CDR3 is CASSDSASGGSDEQFF. CDR3 nucleotides: TGTGCCAGCAGTGACTCGGCTAGCGGGGGGTCAGATGAGCAGTTCTTC. This sequence joins TRBV6-4 and TRBJ2-1; 11 nucleotides line up with TRBD2. Trimming at V came to 0 bases and at J to 8 bases, leaving 6 bases not matched to a gene. Germline CDR1 MRHNA, CDR2 SNTAGT. The CDR3 consists of 16 residues.

This clone was observed a few times. V usage is TRBV28 and J usage is TRBJ1-1; D unclear. Germline assignment: CDR1 MDHEN and CDR2 SYDVKM. The CDR3 has 13 amino acids. Deletions cut 2 bases from V and 7 bases from J, with 11 bases between. The DNA for the CDR3 is TGTGCCAGCAGTTTAAGCGGCACAAGTGAAGCTTTCTTT. Its protein is CASSLSGTSEAFF.

This rearrangement joins TRBV9 to TRBJ2-1; the match to TRBD2 covers 8 bases. Germline trimming cut 0 bases from V and 7 bases from J; bases unmatched to any gene: 6. Germline CDR1 reads SGDLS; CDR2 reads YYNGEE. The CDR3 is made up of 15 amino acids. The CDR3 DNA reads as TGTGCCAGCAGCGTAGATCATCGGGGGGGGAATGAGCAGTTCTTC. It yields the protein CASSVDHRGGNEQFF.

The chain couples TRBV27 to TRBJ1-3; D possibly corresponds to TRBD1 (5 bases). Germline-derived CDR1 and CDR2 are MNHEY and SMNVEV (reference sequence). V shed 5 bases and J shed 3 bases, with 8 bases lying between them. The CDR3 is 13 residues long. The CDR3 DNA sequence: TGTGCCAGCAGTCAGGGTTTTGGAAACACCATATATTTT. This translates into CASSQGFGNTIYF.

The CDR3 region has the DNA TGTGCCAGCAGTTACGCTTCGACAGGCAACTATGGCTACACCTTC. Protein product: CASSYASTGNYGYTF. The gene calls are TRBV6-6 and TRBJ1-2, with D maybe TRBD1 (6 bases). V was pared by 2 bases and J by 2 bases, with 12 bases between. Germline values: CDR1 MNHNY, CDR2 SVGAGI (reference sequence). The CDR3 covers 15 residues.

The chain couples TRBV6-1 to TRBJ1-1; D unclear. This CDR3 contains 14 residues. The V gene's germline CDR1 is MNHNS and CDR2 SASEGT. The V and J ends lost 6 bases and 6 bases respectively, with 17 bases between them. The CDR3 bases are TGTGCCAGCAGCTCTTTGCGGGCGGCCGCTGAAGCTTTCTTT. It translates to CASSSLRAAAEAFF.

This clone was recorded only once. The chain is built from TRBV18 and TRBJ2-1; 9 nucleotides line up with TRBD2. The CDR3 has 14 residues. V was clipped by 7 bases and J by 6 bases; unmatched bases: 7. Germline CDR1 is KGHSH and CDR2 is LQKENI. CDR3: CASFRLAEPNEQFF. The CDR3 coding sequence is TGTGCCAGCTTCAGACTAGCGGAACCCAATGAGCAGTTCTTC.

The V gene is TRBV29-1, the J gene TRBJ1-2; D perhaps matches TRBD1 (6 bases). Per the germline V gene, CDR1 is SQVTM and CDR2 is ANQGSEA. V was shortened by 4 bases and J by 4 bases, with 10 bases between the two germline ends. The CDR3 runs 12 residues. This chain's CDR3 is CSVVGAAYGYTF. CDR3 DNA sequence: TGCAGCGTTGTGGGGGCCGCCTATGGCTACACCTTC.

This clone was picked up a small number of times. V is TRBV6-4 and J is TRBJ1-5; D perhaps matches TRBD1 (6 bases). CDR1 and CDR2 from the germline V gene are MRHNA and SNTAGT. There are 13 residues in the CDR3. V was trimmed by 3 bases and J by 9 bases, leaving 12 bases between them. The CDR3 region has the DNA TGTGCCAGCAGTGAGGGACACCCCGGGCCCCAGCATTTT. This translates into CASSEGHPGPQHF.

This clone was seen only once. The rearrangement joins TRBV5-4 to TRBJ2-7, with D possibly being TRBD2 (5 bases). Trimming removed 4 bases from V and 2 bases from J, with 16 bases in between. Per the germline V gene, CDR1 is SGHNT and CDR2 is YYREEE (reference sequence). The CDR3 sequence is 15 residues long. In DNA, the CDR3 is TGTGCCAGCAGCCCCACAAGGACTTTAGCCTACGAGCAGTACTTC. It specifies CASSPTRTLAYEQYF.

This chain links TRBV10-2 with TRBJ2-7, with 11 bases matching TRBD2. Unmatched junction bases numbered 8, after V lost 8 bases and J lost 5 bases. CDR3 length: 14 residues. Germline values: CDR1 WSHSY, CDR2 SAAADI. CDR3 coding DNA: TGCGCCAGCCTCCCTACTAGCGGGAGAAACGAGCAGTACTTC. Translation gives CASLPTSGRNEQYF.

The V gene is TRBV7-6, the J gene TRBJ2-1, with D possibly being TRBD2 (6 bases). Germline V gives CDR1 SGHVS, CDR2 FNYEAQ. The CDR3 extends over 16 amino acids. V was trimmed by 1 base and J by 3 bases, leaving 13 bases between them. The CDR3 loop is CASSLGGGAFYNEQFF. The CDR3, as DNA: TGTGCCAGCAGCTTAGGTGGAGGGGCCTTCTACAATGAGCAGTTCTTC.

This chain joins TRBV19 and TRBJ1-3, with 8 positions matching TRBD1. Trimming removed 7 bases from V and 4 bases from J; junction bases left unmatched: 3. The CDR3 spans 13 residues. CDR1 LNHDA and CDR2 SQIVND come from the germline V gene (reference sequence). The DNA for the CDR3 is TGTGCCAGTACACAGGGGGGAGGAAACACCATATATTTT. Amino acid sequence: CASTQGGGNTIYF.